This passage covers 17 T cell receptor beta chains from one sample sequenced in a study of blood T cell repertoires in COVID-19. Method: immunoSEQ multiplex PCR; TCRdb's copy keeps in-frame clones and lacks some. The sample lists about 130,000 clones; 65% to 85% were seen once. The sample was peripheral blood. The receptors stem from a woman older than 75 with acute or convalescent COVID-19.

This clone appeared once. V and J are TRBV29-1 and TRBJ1-1; D is possibly TRBD1 (5 bases). Trimming took off 8 bases at V and 1 base at J, with 11 bases between the two ends. The CDR3 runs to 12 residues. Germline lookup yields CDR1 SQVTM and CDR2 ANQGSEA. DNA of the CDR3: TGCAGCATGGGAGGGGCGAACACTGAAGCTTTCTTT. It translates to CSMGGANTEAFF.

CDR3 amino acids: CASSLMGGLAGANEQFF. The DNA for the CDR3 is TGTGCCAGCAGCTTAATGGGGGGACTAGCGGGAGCCAATGAGCAGTTCTTC. J is TRBJ2-1 and V is TRBV11-2; 14 positions agree with TRBD2. CDR3 length: 17 residues. Germline CDR1 SGHAT, CDR2 FQNNGV. Trimming cost V 2 bases and J 6 bases; bases outside gene matches: 6.

This chain connects TRBV7-9 to TRBJ2-7, with TRBD1 as a possible D gene (6 bases). The CDR3 loop spans 14 amino acids. The germline V gene encodes CDR1 SEHNR and CDR2 FQNEAQ (reference sequence). The germline V and J ends were trimmed by 5 bases and 0 bases, with 11 bases remaining between them. The CDR3 here is CASSHRASSYEQYF. The CDR3 DNA is TGTGCCAGCAGCCACAGGGCCAGCTCCTACGAGCAGTACTTC.

This clone was seen once. This rearrangement joins TRBV7-9 to TRBJ1-3; 10 bases map to TRBD1. The germline CDR1 and CDR2 sequences are SEHNR and FQNEAQ (reference sequence). V dropped 5 bases and J dropped 1; count of bases not matched to a gene: 8. This CDR3 has 17 residues. DNA for the CDR3: TGTGCCAGCAGCACCCGACAGGGGGCTGTATCTGGAAACACCATATATTTT. Its translation is CASSTRQGAVSGNTIYF.

V and J are TRBV7-8 and TRBJ1-5; the match to TRBD1 covers 8 bases. Looked up from germline, CDR1 is SGHVS and CDR2 is FQNEAQ. This CDR3 comprises 15 residues. Trimming removed 2 bases from V and 4 bases from J; junction bases left unmatched: 4. DNA of the CDR3: TGTGCCAGCAGCTTACGGACAGGGTGGAATCAGCCCCAGCATTTT. Translation gives CASSLRTGWNQPQHF. Supplemented by reference TRBV7-8 and TRBJ1-5, the full variable domain reads GAGVSQSPRYKVAKRGQDVALRCDPISGHVSLFWYQQALGQGPEFLTYFQNEAQLDKSGLPSDRFFAERPEGSVSTLKIQRTQQEDSAVYLCASSLRTGWNQPQHFGDGTRLSIL.

The V and J genes are TRBV6-6 and TRBJ1-3, with D unclear. Looked up from germline, CDR1 is MNHNY and CDR2 is SVGAGI (reference sequence). The V end lost 0 bases, the J end lost 0 bases, and 6 bases lay between the germline ends. The CDR3 loop spans 15 amino acids. The CDR3 region has the DNA TGTGCCAGCAGTTACTCGGGGAGCTCTGGAAACACCATATATTTT. This gives the protein CASSYSGSSGNTIYF.

V usage is TRBV5-4 and J usage is TRBJ2-7; 10 positions match TRBD1. The CDR3 sequence is 16 residues long. CDR1 and CDR2 from the germline V gene are SGHNT and YYREEE (reference sequence). V lost 0 bases to trimming and J lost 5 bases; unmatched junction nucleotides: 8. Here the CDR3 DNA reads TGTGCCAGCAGCTTGGGCCCGGGACAGGGGCGCCACGAGCAGTACTTC. The encoded protein is CASSLGPGQGRHEQYF.

The V gene is TRBV5-4, the J gene TRBJ1-4; D remains unclear. The CDR3 contains 14 residues. Germline CDR1 and CDR2: SGHNT and YYREEE (reference sequence). V was trimmed by 0 bases and J by 4 bases, leaving 7 bases between them. The CDR3 DNA follows: TGTGCCAGCAGCTTGGGGCAGCGTAATGAAAAACTGTTTTTT. Translating gives CASSLGQRNEKLFF.

This clone was detected only once. The V call is TRBV18, the J call TRBJ1-2; 11 bases line up with TRBD1. The CDR3 is made up of 15 amino acids. The V and J ends lost 1 base and 7 bases, in that order; junction bases with no gene match: 5. CDR1 and CDR2 (germline): KGHSH, LQKENI. The CDR3 reads CASSPRRTGGIGYTF. The CDR3 bases are TGTGCCAGCTCACCACGACGGACAGGGGGCATTGGCTACACCTTC.

This clone was counted between two and nine times. This rearrangement joins TRBV27 to TRBJ1-3; a possible D gene is TRBD1 (6 bases). The CDR3 runs 21 residues. Trimming removed 5 bases at V and 0 bases at J, with 29 bases between. Germline V gene data show CDR1 as MNHEY and CDR2 as SMNVEV (reference sequence). For the CDR3, the DNA is TGTGCCAGCAGTCCGAACTCCCTGACAGGCGCCGATCCAAGCTCTGGAAACACCATATATTTT. Translation: CASSPNSLTGADPSSGNTIYF.

The rearrangement uses TRBV6-2 or TRBV6-3 and TRBJ1-6; D gene uncertain. Trimming pared 4 bases from V and 8 bases from J, leaving 15 bases between. Germline values: CDR1 MNHEY, CDR2 SVGEGT. This CDR3 has 15 amino acids. The CDR3, as DNA: TGTGCCAGCAGTTCTCGACCGAGGGCCTATTCACCCCTCCACTTT. Translated, it gives CASSSRPRAYSPLHF.

This chain uses TRBV5-5 with TRBJ2-5; 8 bases align to TRBD1. Per the germline V gene, CDR1 is SGHKS and CDR2 is YYEKEE (reference sequence). V dropped 1 base and J dropped 7; count of bases not matched to a gene: 9. The CDR3 has 15 amino acids. CDR3 in amino acids: CASSLRTGTSGTQYF. For the CDR3, the DNA is TGTGCCAGCAGCTTGAGGACAGGGACATCCGGGACCCAGTACTTC.

This chain connects TRBV4-3 to TRBJ2-3; D ambiguous. V dropped 2 bases and J dropped 3 bases, with 12 bases sitting between them. The germline gives CDR1 LGHNA, CDR2 YSLEER. The CDR3 sequence is 15 residues long. CDR3 amino acids: CASSQSLDITDTQYF. In DNA, the CDR3 is TGCGCCAGCAGCCAATCCCTCGACATTACAGATACGCAGTATTTT.

The genes are TRBV19 and TRBJ1-5, with D possibly TRBD1 on 5 matching bases. Germline CDR1 and CDR2: LNHDA and SQIVND (reference sequence). With 5 bases removed from V and 0 bases from J, the gap between germline ends came to 17 bases. The CDR3 length is 17 residues. CDR3 sequence (DNA): TGTGCCAGTAGTCCATTGCGACAGCGTTATAGCAATCAGCCCCAGCATTTT. Translation: CASSPLRQRYSNQPQHF.

The chain links TRBV10-3 to TRBJ2-7; 9 positions agree with TRBD2. Germline CDR1 reads ENHRY; CDR2 reads SYGVKD. This CDR3 has 16 residues. V trimming: 2 bases; J trimming: 7 bases; junction bases outside the gene matches: 12. The CDR3 region is CAISERASREGREQYF. The DNA of the CDR3 is TGTGCCATCAGTGAGCGAGCGTCGCGGGAGGGAAGGGAGCAGTACTTC.

V gene TRBV10-3 combines with J gene TRBJ2-1; 7 positions agree with TRBD1. Germline V gene sequence: CDR1 ENHRY, CDR2 SYGVKD. The CDR3 consists of 14 residues. After removal of 0 bases from V and 5 bases from J, the junction contained 1 base not matched to a gene. The CDR3 region is CAISESGQHNEQFF. CDR3 bases: TGTGCCATCAGTGAGTCGGGACAGCACAATGAGCAGTTCTTC.

Comments on this clone: A junction boundary mismatches the germline segment, possibly from a read error. The CDR3 nucleotides read TGTGCCAGCAGCCGAGGCACCGATACGCAGTATTTT. Protein: CASSRGTDTQYF. The chain combines TRBV12-3 or TRBV12-4 with TRBJ2-3, with D unclear. This CDR3 is built from 12 residues.